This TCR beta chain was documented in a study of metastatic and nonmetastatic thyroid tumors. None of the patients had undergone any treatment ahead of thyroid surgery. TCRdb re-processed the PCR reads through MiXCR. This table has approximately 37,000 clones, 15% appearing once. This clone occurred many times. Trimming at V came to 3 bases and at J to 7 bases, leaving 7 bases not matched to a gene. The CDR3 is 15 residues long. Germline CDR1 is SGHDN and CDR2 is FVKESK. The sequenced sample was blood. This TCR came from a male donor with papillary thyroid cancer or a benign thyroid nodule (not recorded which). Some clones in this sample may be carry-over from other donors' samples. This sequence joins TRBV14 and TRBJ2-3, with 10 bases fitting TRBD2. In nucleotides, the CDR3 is TGTGCCAGCAGCCAGACTAGCGGGCTCGGATATACGCAGTATTTT. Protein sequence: CASSQTSGLGYTQYF.